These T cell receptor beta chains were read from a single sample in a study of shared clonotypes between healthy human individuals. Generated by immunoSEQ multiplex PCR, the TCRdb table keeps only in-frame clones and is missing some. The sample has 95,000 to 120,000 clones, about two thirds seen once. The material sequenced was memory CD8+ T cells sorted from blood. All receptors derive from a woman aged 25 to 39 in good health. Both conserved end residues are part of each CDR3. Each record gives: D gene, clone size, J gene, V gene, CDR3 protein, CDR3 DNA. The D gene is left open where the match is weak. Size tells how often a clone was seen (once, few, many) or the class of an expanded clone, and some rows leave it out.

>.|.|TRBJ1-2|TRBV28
CASSSVPYWLGLVHGYTF
TGTGCCAGCAGTTCGGTACCATACTGGTTGGGCCTGGTCCATGGCTACACCTTC
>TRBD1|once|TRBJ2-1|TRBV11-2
CASSFTHRGYNEQFF
TGTGCCAGCAGCTTTACCCACAGGGGGTACAATGAGCAGTTCTTC
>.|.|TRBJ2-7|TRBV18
CASSPTGLEQYF
TGTGCCAGCTCACCCACAGGGCTCGAGCAGTACTTC
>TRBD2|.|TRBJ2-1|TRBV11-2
CASSLAAGGPVPYEQFF
TGTGCCAGCAGCTTAGCAGCGGGAGGGCCCGTTCCTTATGAGCAGTTCTTC
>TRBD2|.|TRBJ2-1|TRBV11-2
CASSLLGLALKYNEQFF
TGTGCCAGCAGCTTATTGGGACTAGCGCTAAAGTACAATGAGCAGTTCTTC
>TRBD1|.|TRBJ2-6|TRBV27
CASSRKTGLWSGANVLTF
TGTGCCAGCAGCCGGAAGACAGGGCTCTGGTCCGGGGCCAACGTCCTGACTTTC
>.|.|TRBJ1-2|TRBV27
CASSRRGQLFNYGYTF
TGTGCCAGCAGTCGACGTGGACAGCTTTTTAACTATGGCTACACCTTC
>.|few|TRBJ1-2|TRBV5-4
CASSHTGKGWYGYTF
TGTGCCAGCAGCCATACAGGGAAAGGATGGTATGGCTACACCTTC
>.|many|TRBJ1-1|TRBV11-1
CASSLEGRNTEAFF
TGTGCCAGCAGCTTAGAGGGAAGGAACACTGAAGCTTTCTTT
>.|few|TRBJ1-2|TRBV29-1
CSVEPGEGGYTF
TGCAGCGTTGAGCCCGGGGAGGGTGGCTACACCTTC
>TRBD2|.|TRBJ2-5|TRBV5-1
CASNPSGSVETQYF
TGCGCCAGCAATCCTAGCGGGAGTGTAGAGACCCAGTACTTC
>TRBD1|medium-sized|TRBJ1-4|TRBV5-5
CASSLATGGFSNEKLFF
TGTGCCAGCAGCTTGGCGACAGGGGGCTTCTCTAATGAAAAACTGTTTTTT
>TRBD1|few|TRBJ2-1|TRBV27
CASRLEGAGSYNEQFF
TGTGCCAGCAGGCTTGAGGGGGCGGGCTCCTACAATGAGCAGTTCTTC
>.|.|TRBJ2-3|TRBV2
CASSEGASLSTDTQYF
TGTGCCAGCAGTGAAGGGGCTAGCCTAAGCACAGATACGCAGTATTTT
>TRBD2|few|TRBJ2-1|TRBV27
CASSQTSGSYNEQFF
TGTGCCAGCAGCCAGACTAGCGGTTCCTACAATGAGCAGTTCTTC
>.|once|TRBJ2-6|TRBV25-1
CASSPLGHDSGANVLTF
TGTGCCAGCAGTCCACTGGGACACGACTCTGGGGCCAACGTCCTGACTTTC
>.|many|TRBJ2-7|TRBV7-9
CASSWKDFTYEQYF
TGTGCCAGCAGCTGGAAGGACTTTACCTACGAGCAGTACTTC
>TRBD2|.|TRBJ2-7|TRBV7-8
CASSQDGTSVSYEQYF
TGTGCCAGCAGCCAGGACGGGACTAGCGTATCCTACGAGCAGTACTTC
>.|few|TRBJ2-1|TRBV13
CASSPRGYPNEQFF
TGTGCCAGCAGCCCCCGAGGGTACCCCAATGAGCAGTTCTTC
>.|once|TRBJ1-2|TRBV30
CAWSRNYGYTF
TGTGCCTGGAGTAGAAACTATGGCTACACCTTC
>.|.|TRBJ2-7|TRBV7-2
CASSYHVWGSSYEQYF
TGTGCCAGCAGCTACCATGTATGGGGCAGCTCCTACGAGCAGTACTTC
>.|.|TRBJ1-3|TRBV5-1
CASSPMETASGNTIYF
TGCGCCAGCAGCCCGATGGAGACAGCTTCTGGAAACACCATATATTTT
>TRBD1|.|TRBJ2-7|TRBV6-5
CASRQGAEGGYEQYF
TGCGCCAGCAGACAGGGGGCCGAGGGAGGCTACGAGCAGTACTTC
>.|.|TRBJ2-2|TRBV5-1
CASSLNPLENTGELFF
TGCGCCAGCAGCTTGAACCCTTTAGAGAACACCGGGGAGCTGTTTTTT
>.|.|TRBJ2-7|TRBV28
CASTQSGSNYEQYF
TGTGCCAGCACCCAAAGTGGCTCTAACTACGAGCAGTACTTC
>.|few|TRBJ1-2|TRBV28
CASSPLQGVDYGYTF
TGTGCCAGCAGTCCGCTACAAGGCGTGGACTATGGCTACACCTTC
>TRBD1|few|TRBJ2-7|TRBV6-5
CASSQQGAVYEQYF
TGTGCCAGCAGTCAACAGGGGGCTGTCTACGAGCAGTACTTC
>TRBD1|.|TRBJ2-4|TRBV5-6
CASANGVTGAGKNIQYF
TGTGCCAGCGCCAATGGGGTGACAGGGGCCGGCAAAAACATTCAGTACTTC
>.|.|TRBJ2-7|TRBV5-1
CASSLYRNSYEQYF
TGCGCCAGCAGCTTGTACAGGAATTCCTACGAGCAGTACTTC
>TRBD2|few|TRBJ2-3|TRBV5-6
CASSIGLAGGYDTQYF
TGTGCCAGCAGCATTGGGCTAGCGGGAGGCTACGATACGCAGTATTTT
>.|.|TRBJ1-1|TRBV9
CASSPRTVSFEAFF
TGTGCCAGCAGCCCCAGGACGGTGAGTTTCGAAGCTTTCTTT
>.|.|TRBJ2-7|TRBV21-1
CASSKFPLGGDSPSYEQYF
TGTGCCAGCAGCAAATTCCCTCTAGGGGGGGACAGCCCTTCCTACGAGCAGTACTTC
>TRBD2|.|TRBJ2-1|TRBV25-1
CASSQGLAGVAEQFF
TGTGCCAGCTCTCAAGGACTAGCGGGAGTAGCTGAGCAGTTCTTC
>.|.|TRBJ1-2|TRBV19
CASSIEAGGDGYTF
TGTGCCAGTAGTATAGAAGCCGGCGGGGATGGCTACACCTTC
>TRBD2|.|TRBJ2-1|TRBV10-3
CAISGGRLAGGPPYNEQFF
TGTGCCATCAGTGGGGGGCGGCTAGCGGGAGGGCCACCCTACAATGAGCAGTTCTTC
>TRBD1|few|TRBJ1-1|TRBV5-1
CASSFEGATEAFF
TGCGCCAGCAGCTTCGAGGGGGCCACTGAAGCTTTCTTT
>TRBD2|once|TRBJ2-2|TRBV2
CASSEYFGRTGELFF
TGTGCCAGCAGTGAATACTTCGGGAGGACCGGGGAGCTGTTTTTT
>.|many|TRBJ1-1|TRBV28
CASSASNTEAFF
TGTGCCAGCAGTGCTTCGAACACTGAAGCTTTCTTT
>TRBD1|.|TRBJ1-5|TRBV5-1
CASSLGQGDQPQHF
TGCGCCAGCAGTCTTGGACAGGGGGATCAGCCCCAGCATTTT
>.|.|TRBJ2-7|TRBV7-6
CASSLLEGYEQYF
TGTGCCAGCAGCTTATTGGAGGGCTACGAGCAGTACTTC
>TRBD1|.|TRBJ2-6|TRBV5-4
CAGRQGPPSGANVLTF
TGTGCCGGTAGACAGGGGCCTCCGTCTGGGGCCAACGTCCTGACTTTC
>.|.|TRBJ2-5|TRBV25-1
CASSEYKGRTKETQYF
TGTGCCAGCAGTGAATACAAAGGTAGAACTAAAGAGACCCAGTACTTC
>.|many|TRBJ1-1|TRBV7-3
CASSPRGGNTEAFF
TGTGCCAGCAGCCCGAGGGGCGGGAACACTGAAGCTTTCTTT